The source of this T cell receptor beta chain is a study of blood T cell repertoires in COVID-19. Study as a whole: Donors in the United States, Italy and Spain gave samples during acute or convalescent COVID-19. The cDNA or gDNA used as material had been derived from T cells, B-cell-depleted T cells, or PBMCs.

Patients from Seattle were sampled longitudinally, starting during active infection. Unmatched junction bases numbered 7, after V lost 3 bases and J lost 4 bases. The CDR3 totals 16 residues. From germline, CDR1 is KGHSH and CDR2 LQKENI. Per the original data handling: By means of reference gene primer amplification, nucleated cell counts were estimated. The data were produced by immunoSEQ multiplex PCR, yet TCRdb's version contains in-frame clones alone and is incomplete. The D gene and trimming were derived from the DNA, and the V and J assignments and clone size from that table. The table includes roughly 330,000 clones, approximately 90% detected once.

The sequence was obtained from a man between 25 and 39 years old with COVID-19, enrolled during active disease. The sample taken for sequencing was peripheral blood. The rearrangement links TRBV18 to TRBJ1-4; 8 bases agree with TRBD1. Written as DNA, the CDR3 is TGTGCCAGCTCACCCGGGACAGGTCATAGTAATGAAAAACTGTTTTTT. It codes for CASSPGTGHSNEKLFF.